This passage covers 13 T cell receptor beta chains from one sample sequenced in a study of regulatory T cells in long-lasting Graves disease. Both iRepertoire HTBI primers and Arm-PCR of CDR3 regions were used to build the TCR beta libraries. A single record per CDR3 protein comes from TCRdb applying MiXCR to the multiplex PCR reads. The table shows 200,000 to 250,000 distinct CDR3 sequences, with around a fifth occurring only once. Regarding time point: newly diagnosed GD, antithyroid drugs for less than 3 months. Generation of the TCR library employed RNA extracted from PBMCs. These same data were also listed under a study on T cells in Graves' hyperthyroidism and ophthalmopathy.

The sequenced sample was peripheral blood mononuclear cells (PBMCs), obtained at new diagnosis, from a patient treated with antithyroid drugs. These receptors were taken from a woman between 25 and 40 years old with Graves disease.

The chain carries TRBV28 and TRBJ2-3; no clear D gene. From germline, CDR1 is MDHEN and CDR2 SYDVKM. The CDR3 is 16 residues long. V shed 6 bases and J shed 3 bases, with 19 bases lying between them. The DNA for the CDR3 is TGTGCCAGCAGGCCCCATAATCGGGCCCCGACAGATACGCAGTATTTT. Protein sequence: CASRPHNRAPTDTQYF.

The J gene is TRBJ2-1, the V gene TRBV2; possibly TRBD2 for D (5 bases). The germline V gene encodes CDR1 SNHLY and CDR2 FYNNEI. The germline V and J ends were trimmed by 6 bases and 7 bases, with 10 bases remaining between them. The CDR3 consists of 12 residues. CDR3 sequence (DNA): TGTGCCAGCAGGAGGGCCGGGAATGAGCAGTTCTTC. Protein: CASRRAGNEQFF.

CDR3 nucleotides: TGCAGTGCTAGCCCCAGGGTAAAAGGGACTGAAGCTTTCTTT. Protein: CSASPRVKGTEAFF. The chain recombines TRBV20-1 with TRBJ1-1; D might be TRBD1 (5 bases). Germline V gene sequence: CDR1 DFQATT, CDR2 SNEGSKA (reference sequence). Trimming left V 3 bases short and J 5 bases short, with 16 bases between. This CDR3 is 14 amino acids long.

The chain is built from TRBV5-4 and TRBJ2-7, with 8 bases lining up with TRBD1. The junction had 8 bases not matched to a gene; V was cut back by 2 bases and J by 1 base. The CDR3 consists of 16 residues. Per the germline V gene, CDR1 is SGHNT and CDR2 is YYREEE (reference sequence). CDR3: CASSFSPGGGSYEQYF. Written as DNA, the CDR3 is TGTGCCAGCAGCTTTTCCCCAGGGGGCGGTTCCTACGAGCAGTACTTC. The full variable domain, its missing parts supplied by reference TRBV5-4 and TRBJ2-7, is ETGVTQSPTHLIKTRGQQVTLRCSSQSGHNTVSWYQQALGQGPQFIFQYYREEENGRGNFPPRFSGLQFPNYSSELNVNALELDDSALYLCASSFSPGGGSYEQYFGPGTRLTVT.

At least ten counts were recorded for this clonotype. The CDR3 DNA reads as TGTGCCTGGATAGCGGACACAGATACGCAGTATTTT. This translates into CAWIADTDTQYF. The rearrangement uses TRBV30 and TRBJ2-3; possibly TRBD2 for D (6 bases). Trimming pared 4 bases from V and 2 bases from J, leaving 7 bases between. CDR1 GTSNPN and CDR2 SVGIG come from the germline V gene (reference sequence). This CDR3 contains 12 residues.

The chain uses TRBV7-2 and TRBJ2-7; maybe TRBD1 (6 bases). Germline-derived CDR1 and CDR2 are SGHTA and FQGNSA. The CDR3 extends over 14 amino acids. V gave up 3 bases and J gave up 3 bases, with 12 bases separating them. DNA of the CDR3: TGTGCCAGCAGCTTCCACAGGGACCTCTACGAGCAGTACTTC. Residues: CASSFHRDLYEQYF.

This clonotype was detected ten times or more. The chain recombines TRBV2 with TRBJ1-1; D is uncertain. Deletions cut 6 bases from V and 7 bases from J, with 9 bases between. Per the germline V gene, CDR1 is SNHLY and CDR2 is FYNNEI. The CDR3 has 11 amino acids. The CDR3 DNA sequence: TGTGCCAGCAGAGGACCTGATGAAGCTTTCTTT. It codes for CASRGPDEAFF.

The chain couples TRBV30 to TRBJ2-7; 9 bases line up with TRBD1. Trimming removed 4 bases from V and 3 bases from J; junction bases left unmatched: 4. The CDR3 runs to 13 residues. Germline V gives CDR1 GTSNPN, CDR2 SVGIG (reference sequence). The chain's CDR3 is CAWTSGQGYEQYF. DNA for the CDR3: TGTGCCTGGACATCGGGACAGGGCTACGAGCAGTACTTC. The variable domain in full, with the rest retrieved from reference TRBV30 and TRBJ2-7, is SQTIHQWPATLVQPVGSPLSLECTVEGTSNPNLYWYRQAAGRGLQLLFYSVGIGQISSEVPQNLSASRPQDRQFILSSKKLLLSDSGFYLCAWTSGQGYEQYFGPGTRLTVT.

For this clonotype: A much larger clone lies one base from this, so it may be a read error. The rearrangement joins TRBV27 to TRBJ2-1; TRBD2 might be the D (5 bases). V lost 4 bases, J lost 1 base, and 11 bases lay in between. CDR3 length: 15 residues. CDR1 is MNHEY, CDR2 SMNVEV, per germline (reference sequence). CDR3 protein: CASSSASTSYNEQFF. In DNA, the CDR3 is TGTGCCAGCAGTTCCGCTAGCACATCCTACAATGAGCAGTTCTTC.

This clonotype was found a few times. The J gene is TRBJ2-1, the V gene TRBV4-1, with 8 nucleotides matching TRBD2. J lost 4 bases, V lost 1 base, and 6 bases had no gene match. CDR3 size: 16 residues. Germline values: CDR1 MGHRA, CDR2 YSYEKL. The DNA of the CDR3 is TGCGCCAGCAGCCAAGTGCGGGGGGTTTCTTACAATGAGCAGTTCTTC. Translated, it gives CASSQVRGVSYNEQFF.

This clonotype was seen ten or more times. The CDR3 reads CASSHTRDFYNEQFF. CDR3 DNA sequence: TGCGCCAGCAGCCACACCCGGGACTTTTACAATGAGCAGTTCTTC. The chain recombines TRBV4-1 with TRBJ2-1; a weak D match, TRBD2 (6 bases). Germline values: CDR1 MGHRA, CDR2 YSYEKL. This CDR3 has 15 amino acids. The V end was cut by 3 bases, the J end by 4 bases, with 13 bases between.

The J gene is TRBJ2-1, the V gene TRBV5-1; no clear D. Germline loops: CDR1 SGHRS, CDR2 YFSETQ. V shed 4 bases and J shed 8 bases, with 10 bases lying between them. This CDR3 comprises 12 residues. The CDR3 reads CASSRDSHEQFF. The CDR3 DNA is TGCGCCAGCAGCCGAGATAGCCATGAGCAGTTCTTC.

This clonotype was observed a single time. The V and J genes are TRBV12-3 or TRBV12-4 and TRBJ2-3; 12 bases line up with TRBD1. This CDR3 region has 15 residues. Germline trimming cut 5 bases from V and 3 bases from J; bases unmatched to any gene: 3. The CDR3 DNA is TGTGCCAGCAGTGGGACAGGGGGCTTTACAGATACGCAGTATTTT. It yields the protein CASSGTGGFTDTQYF.